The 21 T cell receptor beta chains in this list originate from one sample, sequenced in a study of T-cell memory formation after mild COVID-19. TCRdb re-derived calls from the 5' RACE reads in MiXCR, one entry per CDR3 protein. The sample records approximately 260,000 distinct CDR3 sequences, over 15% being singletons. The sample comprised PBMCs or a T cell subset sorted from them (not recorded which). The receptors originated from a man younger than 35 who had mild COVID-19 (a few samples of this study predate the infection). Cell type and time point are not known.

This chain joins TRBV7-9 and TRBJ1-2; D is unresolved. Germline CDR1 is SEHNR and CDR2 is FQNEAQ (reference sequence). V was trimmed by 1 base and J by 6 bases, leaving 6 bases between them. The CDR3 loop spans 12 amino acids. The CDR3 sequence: CASSLGEHGYTF. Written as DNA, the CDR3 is TGTGCCAGCAGCTTAGGCGAGCATGGCTACACCTTC.

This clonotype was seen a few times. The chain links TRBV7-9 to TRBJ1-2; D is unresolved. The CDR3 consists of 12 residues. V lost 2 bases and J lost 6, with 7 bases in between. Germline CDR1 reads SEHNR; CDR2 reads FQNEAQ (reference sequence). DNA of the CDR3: TGTGCCAGCAGCTTATCCGGGAATGGCTACACCTTC. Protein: CASSLSGNGYTF.

The CDR3 region is CASSSLGGPGSPLHF. CDR3 DNA sequence: TGTGCCAGCAGCTCGCTCGGGGGGCCTGGATCACCCCTCCACTTT. The chain has TRBV7-2 and TRBJ1-6, with D possibly being TRBD1 (6 bases). The germline gives CDR1 SGHTA, CDR2 FQGNSA. The CDR3 runs 15 residues. V lost 4 bases and J 10 bases, leaving 17 bases between the germline ends.

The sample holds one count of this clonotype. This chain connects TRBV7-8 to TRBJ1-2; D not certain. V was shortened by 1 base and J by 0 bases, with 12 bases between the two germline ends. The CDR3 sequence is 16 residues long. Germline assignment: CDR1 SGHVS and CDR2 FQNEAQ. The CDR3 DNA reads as TGTGCCAGCAGCTTAGGGAGGTTGCTCTCTAACTATGGCTACACCTTC. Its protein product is CASSLGRLLSNYGYTF.

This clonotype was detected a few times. The CDR3 spells CASSPGGGTYEQYV. In DNA, the CDR3 is TGTGCCAGCAGTCCCGGAGGGGGAACCTACGAGCAGTACGTC. The chain couples TRBV28 to TRBJ2-7, with D perhaps assigned TRBD1 or TRBD2 (6 bases each). The CDR3 runs 14 residues. V was clipped by 5 bases and J by 2 bases, with 13 bases between them. Germline CDR1 MDHEN, CDR2 SYDVKM.

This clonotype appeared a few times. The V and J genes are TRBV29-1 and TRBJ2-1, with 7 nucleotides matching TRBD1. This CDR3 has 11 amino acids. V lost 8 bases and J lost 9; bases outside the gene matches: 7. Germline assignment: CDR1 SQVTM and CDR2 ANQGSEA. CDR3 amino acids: CSFRDRGEQFF. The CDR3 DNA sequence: TGCAGCTTCCGGGACAGAGGTGAGCAGTTCTTC.

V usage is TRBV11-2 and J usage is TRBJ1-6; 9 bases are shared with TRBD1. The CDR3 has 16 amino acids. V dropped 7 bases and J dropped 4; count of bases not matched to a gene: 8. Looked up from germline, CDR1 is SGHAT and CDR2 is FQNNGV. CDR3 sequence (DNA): TGTGCCAGCAAGCGAGGCGGACAGGGGTATAATTCACCCCTCCACTTT. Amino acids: CASKRGGQGYNSPLHF.

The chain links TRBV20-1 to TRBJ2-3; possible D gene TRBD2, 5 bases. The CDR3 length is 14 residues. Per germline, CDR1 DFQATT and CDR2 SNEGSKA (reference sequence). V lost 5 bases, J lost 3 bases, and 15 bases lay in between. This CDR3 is CSARQSGYTDTQYF. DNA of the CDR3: TGCAGTGCTCGCCAGTCGGGGTATACAGATACGCAGTATTTT.

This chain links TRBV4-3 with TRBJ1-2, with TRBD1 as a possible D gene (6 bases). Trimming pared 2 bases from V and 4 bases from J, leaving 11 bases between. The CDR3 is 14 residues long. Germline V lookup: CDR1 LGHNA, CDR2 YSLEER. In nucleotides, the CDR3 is TGCGCCAGCAGCCAATCGGTAGGGGGCTATGGCTACACCTTC. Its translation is CASSQSVGGYGYTF.

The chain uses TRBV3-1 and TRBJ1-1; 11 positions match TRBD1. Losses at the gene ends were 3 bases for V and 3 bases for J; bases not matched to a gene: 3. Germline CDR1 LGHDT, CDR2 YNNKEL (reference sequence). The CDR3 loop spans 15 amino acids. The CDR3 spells CASSQEGQGDTEAFF. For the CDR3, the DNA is TGTGCCAGCAGCCAGGAGGGACAGGGGGACACTGAAGCTTTCTTT.

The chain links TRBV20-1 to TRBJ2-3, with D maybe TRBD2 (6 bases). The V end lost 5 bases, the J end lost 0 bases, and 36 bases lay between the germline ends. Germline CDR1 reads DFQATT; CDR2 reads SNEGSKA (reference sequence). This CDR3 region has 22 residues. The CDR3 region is CSASVGVGQRLVTDPSTDTQYF. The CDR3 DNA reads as TGCAGTGCTTCCGTGGGGGTGGGCCAAAGACTAGTGACCGATCCTAGCACAGATACGCAGTATTTT.

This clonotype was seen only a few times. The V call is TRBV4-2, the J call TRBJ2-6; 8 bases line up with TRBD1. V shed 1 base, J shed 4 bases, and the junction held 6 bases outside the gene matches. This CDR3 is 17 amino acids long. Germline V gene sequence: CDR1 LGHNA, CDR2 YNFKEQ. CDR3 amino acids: CASSQGTGSWGANVLTF. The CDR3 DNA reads TGTGCCAGCAGCCAAGGGACAGGGAGTTGGGGGGCCAACGTCCTGACTTTC.

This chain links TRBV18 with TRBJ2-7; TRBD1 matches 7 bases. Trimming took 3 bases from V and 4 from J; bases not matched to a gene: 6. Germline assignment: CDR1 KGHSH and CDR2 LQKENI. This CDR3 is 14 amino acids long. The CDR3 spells CASSPATGKYEQYF. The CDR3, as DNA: TGTGCCAGCTCACCCGCGACAGGGAAGTACGAGCAGTACTTC.

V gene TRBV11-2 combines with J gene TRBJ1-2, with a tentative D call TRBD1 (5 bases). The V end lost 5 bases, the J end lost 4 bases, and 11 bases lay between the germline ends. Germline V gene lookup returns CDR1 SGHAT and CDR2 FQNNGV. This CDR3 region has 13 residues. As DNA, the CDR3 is TGTGCCAGCAGCCTCGGGGGTTTCTATGGCTACACCTTC. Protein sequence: CASSLGGFYGYTF.

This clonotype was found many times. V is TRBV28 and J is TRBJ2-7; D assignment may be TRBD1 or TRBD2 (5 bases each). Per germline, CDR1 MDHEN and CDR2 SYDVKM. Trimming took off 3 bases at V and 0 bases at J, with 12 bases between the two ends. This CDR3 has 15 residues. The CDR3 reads CASSFAPGPSYEQYV. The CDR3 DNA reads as TGTGCCAGCAGTTTTGCGCCGGGACCCTCCTACGAGCAGTACGTC.

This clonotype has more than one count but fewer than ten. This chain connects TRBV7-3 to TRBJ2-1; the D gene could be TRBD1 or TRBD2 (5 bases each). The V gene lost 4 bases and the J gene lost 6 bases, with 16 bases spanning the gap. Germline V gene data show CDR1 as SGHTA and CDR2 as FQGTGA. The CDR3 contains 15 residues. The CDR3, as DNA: TGTGCCAGCAGCTACGGGGCGGCTAGACGCAATGAGCAGTTCTTC. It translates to CASSYGAARRNEQFF.

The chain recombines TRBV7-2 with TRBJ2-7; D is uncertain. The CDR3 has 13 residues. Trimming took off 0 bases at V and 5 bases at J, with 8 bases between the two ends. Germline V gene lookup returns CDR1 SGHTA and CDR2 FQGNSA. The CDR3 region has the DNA TGTGCCAGCAGCTTAGCTCCTGACCACGAGCAGTACGTC. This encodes CASSLAPDHEQYV.

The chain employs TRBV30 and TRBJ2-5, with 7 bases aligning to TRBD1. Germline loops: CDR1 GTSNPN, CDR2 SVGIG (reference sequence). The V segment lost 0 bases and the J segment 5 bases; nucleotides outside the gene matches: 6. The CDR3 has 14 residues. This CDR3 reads CAWSVYGTVETQYF. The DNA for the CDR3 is TGTGCCTGGAGTGTGTACGGGACAGTGGAGACCCAGTACTTC. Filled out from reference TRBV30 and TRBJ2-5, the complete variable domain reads SQTIHQWPATLVQPVGSPLSLECTVEGTSNPNLYWYRQAAGRGLQLLFYSVGIGQISSEVPQNLSASRPQDRQFILSSKKLLLSDSGFYLCAWSVYGTVETQYFGPGTRLLVL.

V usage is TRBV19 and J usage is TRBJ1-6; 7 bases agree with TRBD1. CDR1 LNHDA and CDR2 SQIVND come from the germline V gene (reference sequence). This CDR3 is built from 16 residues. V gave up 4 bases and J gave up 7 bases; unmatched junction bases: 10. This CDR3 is CASSRRGGAGNSPLHF. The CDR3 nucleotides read TGTGCCAGTAGTAGAAGAGGGGGCGCGGGGAATTCACCCCTCCACTTT.

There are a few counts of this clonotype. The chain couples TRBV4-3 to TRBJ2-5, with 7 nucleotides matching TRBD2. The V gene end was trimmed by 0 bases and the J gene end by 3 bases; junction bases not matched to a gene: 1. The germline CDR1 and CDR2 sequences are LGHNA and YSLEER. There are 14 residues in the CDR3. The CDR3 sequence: CASSQDLAEETQYF. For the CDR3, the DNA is TGCGCCAGCAGCCAAGACCTAGCGGAAGAGACCCAGTACTTC.

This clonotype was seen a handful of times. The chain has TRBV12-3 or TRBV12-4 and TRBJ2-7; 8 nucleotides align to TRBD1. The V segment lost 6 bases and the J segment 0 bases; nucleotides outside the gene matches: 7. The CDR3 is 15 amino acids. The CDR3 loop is CASSPGTGSSYEQYV. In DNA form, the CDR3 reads TGTGCCAGCAGCCCCGGGACAGGCAGCTCCTACGAGCAGTACGTC.